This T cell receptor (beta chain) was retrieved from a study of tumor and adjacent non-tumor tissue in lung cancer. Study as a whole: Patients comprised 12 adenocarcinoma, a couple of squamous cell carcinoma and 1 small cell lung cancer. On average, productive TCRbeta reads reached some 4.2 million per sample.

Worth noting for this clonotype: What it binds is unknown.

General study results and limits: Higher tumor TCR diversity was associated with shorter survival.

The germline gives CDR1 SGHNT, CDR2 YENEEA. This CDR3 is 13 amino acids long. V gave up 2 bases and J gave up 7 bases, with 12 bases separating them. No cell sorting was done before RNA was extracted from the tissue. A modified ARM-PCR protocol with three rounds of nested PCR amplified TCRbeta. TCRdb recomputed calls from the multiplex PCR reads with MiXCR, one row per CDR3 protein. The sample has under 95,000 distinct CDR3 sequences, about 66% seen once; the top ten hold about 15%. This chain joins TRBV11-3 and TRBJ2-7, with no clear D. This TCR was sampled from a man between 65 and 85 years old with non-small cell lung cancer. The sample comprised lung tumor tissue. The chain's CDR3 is CASSLKGWSEQYF. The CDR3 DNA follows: TGTGCCAGCAGCTTAAAGGGTTGGTCGGAGCAGTACTTC. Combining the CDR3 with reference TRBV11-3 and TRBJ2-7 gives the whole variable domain EAGVVQSPRYKIIEKKQPVAFWCNPISGHNTLYWYLQNLGQGPELLIRYENEEAVDDSQLPKDRFSAERLKGVDSTLKIQPAELGDSAVYLCASSLKGWSEQYFGPGTRLTVT.